The rows below give T cell receptor beta chains drawn from one sample of a study of blood T cell repertoires in COVID-19. Produced via immunoSEQ multiplex PCR; TCRdb's table is partial and in-frame only. This table has tens of thousands of clones, 88% appearing once. The sequencing input was peripheral blood. Every receptor here comes from an elderly woman with acute or convalescent COVID-19. Both conserved end residues are part of each CDR3. D genes are given only for firm matches. The size entry is marked missing in some rows and otherwise reads once, few, many or a size class.

size,J,V,D,DNA,CDR3
-,TRBJ2-1,TRBV14,TRBD2,TGTGCCAGCAGCCAAGGCGGGGCCGGCGGGGGTGAGCAGTTCTTC,CASSQGGAGGGEQFF
once,TRBJ2-1,TRBV19,TRBD2,TGTGCCAGCCAGAAAGGGGGGACTAGCCTATACAATGAGCAGTTCTTC,CASQKGGTSLYNEQFF
-,TRBJ2-4,TRBV7-9,TRBD2,TGTGCCAGTGCGGGGGGGATAAAAAACATTCAGTACTTC,CASAGGIKNIQYF
-,TRBJ2-3,TRBV27,-,TGTGCCAGCAGTCACCGCGGAAATTTTGGGACAGATACGCAGTATTTT,CASSHRGNFGTDTQYF
-,TRBJ2-2,TRBV2,-,TGTGCCAGCAGGGGCGTAACAACCGGGGAGCTGTTTTTT,CASRGVTTGELFF
-,TRBJ1-1,TRBV6-1,-,TGTGCCAGCAGTGAAAAGGGCGGCGGGGGCACTGAAGCTTTCTTT,CASSEKGGGGTEAFF
-,TRBJ2-1,TRBV10-3,TRBD2,TGTGCCATCAGCAGCGGGAGTAGGGATGAGCAGTTCTTC,CAISSGSRDEQFF
-,TRBJ2-3,TRBV4-2,-,TGTGCCAGCAGCCAAGATTGGGGGCGGGGGAGCACAGATACGCAGTATTTT,CASSQDWGRGSTDTQYF
-,TRBJ2-5,TRBV6-5,-,TGTGCCAGCAGCCCCGGGGAGACCCAGTACTTC,CASSPGETQYF
-,TRBJ1-3,TRBV6-5,-,TGTGCCAGCACCTCGGGGGGCCGTGGAAACACCATATATTTT,CASTSGGRGNTIYF
-,TRBJ1-1,TRBV4-1,TRBD1,TGCGCCAGCAGCCAAGTAGGACAGGGGGGCACTGAAGCTTTCTTT,CASSQVGQGGTEAFF
-,TRBJ1-4,TRBV7-7,TRBD1,TGTGCTAGCAGCCTCTCCCCGGGACAGTCTAATGAAAAACTGTTTTTT,CASSLSPGQSNEKLFF
few,TRBJ1-2,TRBV4-1,-,TGCGCCAGCAGCCGTAGCGGGACGGAATGGTATGGCTACACCTTC,CASSRSGTEWYGYTF
-,TRBJ2-7,TRBV19,-,TGTGCCAGTAGTATGAGCACAGGGGGGGCCTACGAGCAGTACTTC,CASSMSTGGAYEQYF
-,TRBJ2-7,TRBV12-3/TRBV12-4,-,TGTGCCAGCAGTTGGGGCTCCGAGCAGTACTTC,CASSWGSEQYF
-,TRBJ2-7,TRBV6-5,-,TGTGCCAGCAAGAACGAAGGGGGTGTGTACGAGCAGTACTTC,CASKNEGGVYEQYF
-,TRBJ1-1,TRBV5-5,-,TGTGCCAGCAGCATGGACAGTTTGAACACTGAAGCTTTCTTT,CASSMDSLNTEAFF
-,TRBJ2-5,TRBV20-1,TRBD2,TGCAGTGCTAGTACGACTAGCGGGAGGGCCCAAGAGACCCAGTACTTC,CSASTTSGRAQETQYF
-,TRBJ2-7,TRBV6-5,TRBD1,TGTGCCAGCAGTTTGTCCGGGTCCAGGGGGAACTACGAGCAGTACTTC,CASSLSGSRGNYEQYF
-,TRBJ1-5,TRBV4-2,-,TGTGCCAGCAGCCAAGCCACCAGGGGCGGGCAGCCCCAGCATTTT,CASSQATRGGQPQHF
-,TRBJ1-4,TRBV30,TRBD1,TGTGCCTGGAGTCTCAAGGGACAGGGGGCTGGCATAACTAATGAAAAACTGTTTTTT,CAWSLKGQGAGITNEKLFF
once,TRBJ1-5,TRBV20-1,-,TGCAGTGCTAGTGCAGCGACTGGCTTTGAATATAGCAATCAGCCCCAGCATTTT,CSASAATGFEYSNQPQHF
-,TRBJ2-2,TRBV5-1,-,TGCGCCAGCAGCTTGAATGCGGGGAATGCCGGGGAGCTGTTTTTT,CASSLNAGNAGELFF
-,TRBJ1-3,TRBV23-1,-,TGCGCCAGCAGTCAATCCCCTCCCGAGGGAGACACCATATATTTT,CASSQSPPEGDTIYF
-,TRBJ1-5,TRBV6-2/TRBV6-3,-,TGTGCCAGCAGTCTCGACATCACTCAGCCCCAGCATTTT,CASSLDITQPQHF
-,TRBJ2-3,TRBV13,-,TGTGCCAGCAGCTTAGGCAGGGCAAGCACAGATACGCAGTATTTT,CASSLGRASTDTQYF
-,TRBJ2-1,TRBV5-1,TRBD1,TGCGCCAGCAGGCTACAGGGGGGAAATGAGCAGTTCTTC,CASRLQGGNEQFF
once,TRBJ2-3,TRBV2,TRBD2,TGTGCCAGCCGAGGACTAGCGGGAGGGTTTACGGGGGTACACACAGATACGCAGTATTTT,CASRGLAGGFTGVHTDTQYF
once,TRBJ2-7,TRBV12-3/TRBV12-4,-,TGTGCCAGCAGTCAGCGAATGGCTTACGAGCAGTACTTC,CASSQRMAYEQYF
-,TRBJ1-2,TRBV5-6,TRBD1,TGTGCCAGCAGCTCACAGGGGGCGTTTGGCTACACCTTC,CASSSQGAFGYTF
-,TRBJ1-2,TRBV20-1,-,TGCAGTGCTAGTCTCCTGACAGTTCCACCCTATGGCTACACCTTC,CSASLLTVPPYGYTF
-,TRBJ2-3,TRBV5-4,-,TGTGCCAGCAGGAAACAGGGTGGTCCAGATACGCAGTATTTT,CASRKQGGPDTQYF
once,TRBJ2-3,TRBV30,TRBD2,TGTGCCTGGAGTCCCGGACTAGCGGGAGGGTCATCAGATACGCAGTATTTT,CAWSPGLAGGSSDTQYF
-,TRBJ1-2,TRBV6-6,-,TGTGCCAGCAGTTACGCGGCAGAGAACTATGGCTACACCTTC,CASSYAAENYGYTF
-,TRBJ2-7,TRBV5-1,-,TGCGCCAGCAGCCCGACAGTTACCTACGAGCAGTACTTC,CASSPTVTYEQYF
-,TRBJ1-2,TRBV4-3,-,TGCGCCAGCAGCCAAGATGGGGGGAGTGCTGGCTACACCTTC,CASSQDGGSAGYTF
once,TRBJ2-7,TRBV5-1,-,TGCGCCAGCAGCTTGAAGGGACTTACTTACGAGCAGTACTTC,CASSLKGLTYEQYF
-,TRBJ1-2,TRBV7-2,-,TGTGCCAGCAGCTCCTTACGGGGGAAGGATGGCTACACCTTC,CASSSLRGKDGYTF
-,TRBJ2-3,TRBV11-2,TRBD1,TGTGCCAGCAGCTTAGGTGGGCGGACAGGGGGCATAGATACGCAGTATTTT,CASSLGGRTGGIDTQYF
-,TRBJ1-1,TRBV5-1,-,TGCGCCAGCAGCTTCGGGCACAGGGACACTGAAGCTTTCTTT,CASSFGHRDTEAFF
once,TRBJ2-5,TRBV15,TRBD1,TGTGCCACCAGCTCTCCGGACAGGGATTGGGAGACCCAGTACTTC,CATSSPDRDWETQYF
-,TRBJ1-4,TRBV5-1,TRBD1,TGCGCCAGCAGCTACCAGGGGGACGCTAATGAAAAACTGTTTTTT,CASSYQGDANEKLFF
-,TRBJ2-3,TRBV6-5,-,TGTGCCAGCAGTTACGACGGGTATACGCAGTATTTT,CASSYDGYTQYF
-,TRBJ2-7,TRBV7-9,-,TGTGCCAGCAGCTTCGGGGGCACAGGGGCCCACGAGCAGTACTTC,CASSFGGTGAHEQYF
-,TRBJ1-6,TRBV11-2,-,TGTGCCAGCAGTTCTGTGCAGGGAAGGAATTCACCCCTCCACTTT,CASSSVQGRNSPLHF
few,TRBJ1-2,TRBV27,TRBD1,TGTGCCAGCAGTACTGACAGGGCGGGTGGCTACACCTTC,CASSTDRAGGYTF
-,TRBJ2-7,TRBV6-2/TRBV6-3,TRBD1,TGTGCCAGCAGTTACGGTGGGACAGGGTTCGTTTATTCCTACGAGCAGTACTTC,CASSYGGTGFVYSYEQYF
-,TRBJ1-4,TRBV4-1,-,TGCGCCAGCAGCCGGAGCGTCGGGGAAAAACTGTTTTTT,CASSRSVGEKLFF
-,TRBJ1-2,TRBV6-1,TRBD1,TGTGCCAGCAGTGAGGGACAGGGAAACTATGGCTACACCTTC,CASSEGQGNYGYTF
-,TRBJ2-3,TRBV5-6,-,TGTGCCAGCAGCTTACCTCTCCAGGGCACAGATACGCAGTATTTT,CASSLPLQGTDTQYF
-,TRBJ2-1,TRBV4-2,TRBD2,TGTGCCAGCAGCCAAGACTTAGCGGGGGCGTCCTCAGAGCAGTTCTTC,CASSQDLAGASSEQFF
-,TRBJ1-2,TRBV11-1,-,TGTGCCAGCAGCCTCACAGGGTCTGGCTACACCTTC,CASSLTGSGYTF
-,TRBJ2-2,TRBV11-2,-,TGTGCCAGCAGCTTAGACAGGGTCTCCACCGGGGAGCTGTTTTTT,CASSLDRVSTGELFF
-,TRBJ2-1,TRBV27,TRBD2,TGTGCCAGCAGTTTATCGTACGGGGGGGCCGTAAGCAATGAGCAGTTCTTC,CASSLSYGGAVSNEQFF
few,TRBJ1-1,TRBV11-3,TRBD1,TGTGCCAGCAGCCTTGCCGGGACAGCATATTATGAAGCTTTCTTT,CASSLAGTAYYEAFF
-,TRBJ2-2,TRBV7-2,TRBD1,TGTGCCAGCAGCTTAGATCCTGACAGGGCGAGAACCGGGGAGCTGTTTTTT,CASSLDPDRARTGELFF
-,TRBJ2-2,TRBV11-2,TRBD2,TGTGCCAGCAGCGACGGGGGGGCGCGTCAGCTGTTTTTT,CASSDGGARQLFF
-,TRBJ2-5,TRBV28,TRBD1,TGTGCCAGCAGCCAGCAAGGGGGCCAAGGGACCCAGTACTTC,CASSQQGGQGTQYF
large,TRBJ1-6,TRBV6-2/TRBV6-3,TRBD1,TGTGCCAGCAGTTACTCCGGACAGGGGTATTCACCCCTCCACTTT,CASSYSGQGYSPLHF